This T cell receptor (beta chain) was captured by sequencing in a study of T cells after yellow fever vaccination (dated by TCRdb to the late 2010s). Study-level background: The SMART-Seq v4 Ultra Low Input RNA kit was used to prepare libraries from fractions with low cell numbers. To follow T-cell clones before and after primary and booster YFV17D yellow fever vaccination, bulk TCR alpha and beta repertoires were sequenced over time. Blood was drawn at multiple timepoints before and after primary and secondary immunization, with bulk PBMC replicates and cell subsets isolated. Two healthy male donors, one aged 18 to 29 and one aged 30 to 40 years, made up the cohort. The full study reports these points: Computational filtering was needed because FACS-sorted repertoires could contain abundant contaminating clonotypes from the bulk population. Compared with the primary T-cell response, the secondary T-cell response was weaker but faster, peaking on day 5 rather than day 15. A small fraction of clonotypes appeared in both the CD4 and CD8 compartments, likely as a result of convergent recombination. Because only a couple of donors were included in the study, the extent to which the findings can be generalized is limited. After the booster, most of the clones that had expanded following primary vaccination were detected again (around 97% of CD4 and 85% to 90% of CD8), which suggests that memory was broadly maintained.

The CDR3 goes from the cysteine to the phenylalanine over 19 residues. The entry retains the CDR3 DNA only, 57 bases that are in frame from base 1. The germline V gene (reference sequence) gives CDR1 as LNHDA and CDR2 as SQIVND. V and J are trimmed by 3 bases and 4 bases, and the gene matches miss 17 bases of the junction. TCR cDNA was synthesized by 5'RACE template switching, which introduced a universal primer site and unique molecular identifiers. Priming of cDNA synthesis was performed from both the TCR alpha and TCR beta constant segments. Library amplification used two PCR steps, and the second PCR step added sample barcodes and sequencing adapters. Libraries were sequenced on Illumina HiSeq 2500 (2x100 bp) or NovaSeq (2x150 bp). In the authors' own workflow: MIGEC was used to demultiplex reads and collapse the reads into UMI consensus sequences, and MiXCR was used for V(D)J alignment. Vaccine-responding clonotypes were defined with edgeR using replicate PBMC samples, requiring FDR below 0.01 and a log2 fold change above 5 up to day 15. Each bulk clonotype received a CD4 or CD8 identity based on whether the sequenced CD4 or CD8 repertoire contained that clonotype at higher abundance. TCRdb cleaned the public reads at Q25 with fastp, built clones with MiXCR and kept in-frame beta chains. Rows with one shared CDR3 protein collapse into an entry with the most common genes and DNA. The V and J calls, along with clone size, are taken from TCRdb and not from the paper's own processing. The sample table records about 550,000 distinct CDR3 sequences; 15% to 20% of these occur just once. The ten biggest clones cover roughly an eighth of the sample.

In the paper's terms, the treatment or condition label means: live attenuated yellow fever vaccine strain. Two biological replicates of bulk PBMCs were collected at each blood-draw timepoint. A standard Ficoll-Paque protocol was used to isolate PBMCs from peripheral blood. TriZol was used to extract RNA from bulk PBMCs, CD4 and CD8 fractions, and dextramer-positive and dextramer-negative fractions. Only one count was recorded for this clonotype. Its cognate antigen has yet to be identified. No base-level quality is on record; no much larger clone is a single base apart. This clonotype was obtained from a man aged 30-40 years who received the YFV17D yellow fever vaccine. The specimen comprised PBMCs, sampled 15 days after the yellow fever booster vaccination. The receptor chain draws on TRBV19 and TRBJ2-1; 8 central nucleotides agree with TRBD1. The nucleotides are TGTGCCAGTAGTATTCTTCCCGGACAGGGTGGTTCCAGGTACAATGAGCAGTTCTTC. This translates into CASSILPGQGGSRYNEQFF.